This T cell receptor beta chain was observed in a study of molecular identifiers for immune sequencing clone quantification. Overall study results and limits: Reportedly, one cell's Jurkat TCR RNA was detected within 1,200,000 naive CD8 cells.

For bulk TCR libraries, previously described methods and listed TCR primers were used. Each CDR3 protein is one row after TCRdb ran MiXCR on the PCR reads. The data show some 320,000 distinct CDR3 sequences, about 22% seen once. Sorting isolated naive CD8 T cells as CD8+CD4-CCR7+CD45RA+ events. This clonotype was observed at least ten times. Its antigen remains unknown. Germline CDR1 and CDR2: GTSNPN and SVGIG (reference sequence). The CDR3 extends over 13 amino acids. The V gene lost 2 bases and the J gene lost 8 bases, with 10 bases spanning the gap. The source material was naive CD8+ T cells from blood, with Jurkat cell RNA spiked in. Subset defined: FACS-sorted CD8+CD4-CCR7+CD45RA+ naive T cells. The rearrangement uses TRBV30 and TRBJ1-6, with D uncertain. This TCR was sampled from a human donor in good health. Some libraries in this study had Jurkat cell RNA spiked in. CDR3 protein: CAWSPVKDSPLHF. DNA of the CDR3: TGTGCCTGGAGTCCAGTCAAGGATTCACCCCTCCACTTT.